One and the same sample provided the 10 T cell receptor beta chains below, sequenced in a study of blood T cells in healthy people across ages. A second PCR of about 7 to 12 cycles used a sample-barcoded 5' primer and a J-beta primer mix. Each CDR3 protein is one row after TCRdb ran MiXCR on the 5' RACE reads. Here the sample spans approximately 1.5 million distinct CDR3 sequences, roughly 32% being singletons. What was sequenced was blood. Every receptor here comes from a woman in her 30s in good health.

The table lists this clonotype with a few counts. V and J are TRBV15 and TRBJ2-7; D may match TRBD1 or TRBD2 (5 bases each). V was clipped by 4 bases and J by 0 bases, with 16 bases between them. This CDR3 has 16 amino acids. CDR1 is LNHNV and CDR2 is YYDKDF in the germline V gene (reference sequence). DNA of the CDR3: TGTGCCACCAGCACGACCCCCGGGACGGTCTCCTACGAGCAGTACTTC. It is translated as CATSTTPGTVSYEQYF.

The chain has TRBV25-1 and TRBJ2-1; unclear D gene. Germline V gives CDR1 MGHDK, CDR2 SYGVNS. CDR3 length: 14 residues. With 6 bases removed from V and 0 bases from J, the gap between germline ends came to 9 bases. The CDR3 bases are TGTGCCAGCAGCTTCTGGGACTCCTACAATGAGCAGTTCTTC. As protein: CASSFWDSYNEQFF.

The chain couples TRBV20-1 to TRBJ2-7; 10 bases align to TRBD2. The CDR3 has 14 amino acids. The germline V gene encodes CDR1 DFQATT and CDR2 SNEGSKA (reference sequence). J was trimmed by 3 bases and V by 3 bases; bases with no gene match: 5. The CDR3 DNA follows: TGCAGTGCTAGTATAGCGGGGGGCCGCTACGAGCAGTACTTC. Protein sequence: CSASIAGGRYEQYF.

This clonotype was recorded a few times. The chain has TRBV5-1 and TRBJ2-7, with 9 bases matching TRBD1. Germline V gives CDR1 SGHRS, CDR2 YFSETQ. V was clipped by 0 bases and J by 3 bases; unmatched bases: 4. The CDR3 contains 15 residues. In nucleotides, the CDR3 is TGCGCCAGCAGCTTGGGGGACAGGGATATCTACGAGCAGTACTTC. As protein: CASSLGDRDIYEQYF.

This clonotype occurred many times. The gene calls are TRBV7-9 and TRBJ2-1; 8 bases line up with TRBD1. The CDR3 extends over 15 amino acids. The germline V gene has CDR1 SEHNR and CDR2 FQNEAQ (reference sequence). After removal of 3 bases from V and 1 base from J, the junction contained 2 bases not matched to a gene. This CDR3 reads CASSLQGASYNEQFF. The CDR3 bases are TGTGCCAGCAGCTTGCAGGGGGCGTCCTACAATGAGCAGTTCTTC.

This sequence joins TRBV11-1 and TRBJ1-6, with 7 bases aligning to TRBD1. V was pared by 5 bases and J by 8 bases, with 12 bases of the junction left unmatched. This CDR3 comprises 16 residues. Germline V gene data show CDR1 as SGHAT and CDR2 as FQDESV (reference sequence). This CDR3 is CASSQRQGRGDSPLHF. CDR3 nucleotide sequence: TGTGCCAGCAGCCAAAGACAGGGCCGAGGGGATTCACCCCTCCACTTT.

On this clonotype: The junction and the germline gene differ at one end; a read error may be behind it. The chain is built from TRBV10-3 and TRBJ2-5; D is possibly TRBD1 or TRBD2 (5 bases each). The CDR3 runs to 14 residues. CDR1 is ENHRY, CDR2 SYGVKD, per germline. The CDR3 protein is CATSGVGEWETQYF. The CDR3 region has the DNA TGTGCCACCAGTGGAGTGGGGGAGTGGGAGACCCAGTACTTC.

This clonotype has more than one count but fewer than ten. J is TRBJ2-5 and V is TRBV5-6, with a possible D match to TRBD2 (6 bases). Per the germline V gene, CDR1 is SGHDT and CDR2 is YYEEEE. CDR3 size: 14 residues. V lost 2 bases and J 5 bases, leaving 13 bases between the germline ends. As DNA, the CDR3 is TGTGCCAGCAGCTTTGGACCCGGAGGGGAGACCCAGTACTTC. Its translation: CASSFGPGGETQYF.

This clonotype was seen more than once but under ten times. The V call is TRBV5-1, the J call TRBJ1-1, with a tentative D call TRBD1 (5 bases). Trimming pared 6 bases from V and 0 bases from J, leaving 21 bases between. Germline V lookup: CDR1 SGHRS, CDR2 YFSETQ. The CDR3 covers 17 residues. CDR3 DNA: TGCGCCAGCACCCACAGGCCATCGTCCTCCATGAACACTGAAGCTTTCTTT. Amino acid sequence: CASTHRPSSSMNTEAFF. Looking up the rest from reference TRBV5-1 and TRBJ1-1 gives the full variable domain: KAGVTQTPRYLIKTRGQQVTLSCSPISGHRSVSWYQQTPGQGLQFLFEYFSETQRNKGNFPGRFSGRQFSNSRSEMNVSTLELGDSALYLCASTHRPSSSMNTEAFFGQGTRLTVV.

The chain links TRBV12-3 or TRBV12-4 to TRBJ1-3; weak D call: TRBD1 (5 bases). The CDR3 is made up of 15 amino acids. V was clipped by 4 bases and J by 4 bases, with 14 bases between them. The CDR3 bases are TGTGCCAGCAGTTCCGACAGTCTTGCGGGAAACACCATATATTTT. Translation gives CASSSDSLAGNTIYF.